This record concerns one T cell receptor beta chain sequence. Antigen unknown. All patients were untreated before thyroid surgery. Authors' analysis steps: For papillary thyroid cancer, a distant-metastasis classifier was constructed from CDR3 differences observed across clinicopathological groups. TCRdb re-called clones via MiXCR from the PCR reads. TCRdb's processing, not the study's, gives the V and J calls here. The sample consists of about 26,000 clones, about 26% of them appearing once. This entry belongs to a study of metastatic and nonmetastatic thyroid tumors. Turning to the study itself: Repertoires from blood and tumor or nodule tissue of malignant and benign thyroid patients were compared. Findings and caveats of the study: When malignant thyroid tumors were compared with benign nodules, TCR beta diversity was reportedly significantly higher in the malignant tumors. This held in both blood and tumor samples.

Trimming left V 4 bases short and J 7 bases short, with 14 bases between. Germline V CDR1 and CDR2: SEHNR, FQNEAQ (reference sequence). The CDR3 loop spans 14 amino acids. The gene calls are TRBV7-9 and TRBJ2-1; D is ambiguous. The sequence was obtained from a female donor with papillary thyroid cancer or a benign thyroid nodule (not recorded which). Some clones in this sample may be carry-over from other donors' samples. The sequenced sample was blood. This CDR3 reads CASSSEVDGNEQFF. In nucleotides, the CDR3 is TGTGCCAGCAGCTCCGAAGTGGATGGGAATGAGCAGTTCTTC.